Many counts were recorded for the clone carrying this T cell receptor beta chain. What it binds is unknown. The data were taken from a study of T cells in Graves' hyperthyroidism and ophthalmopathy. Study-level results: Ophthalmopathy was separated from stable hyperthyroidism by a 13 V-J model.

The study included ophthalmopathy patients with Clinical Activity Score at least 3, NOSPECS grade at least 4 and duration under 3 months. This sample holds PBMCs from about 10 ml fresh peripheral blood. Researchers took RNA transcripts and amplified the TCR beta CDR3 regions from them. A first-round RT-PCR of the TCR CDR3 used the HTBI primer set. TCRdb redid the calling of the multiplex PCR reads with MiXCR, one entry per CDR3 protein. The sample records a few hundred thousand distinct CDR3 sequences, roughly 15% being singletons. Trimming took off 6 bases at V and 4 bases at J, with 9 bases between the two ends. This CDR3 has 13 residues. CDR1 and CDR2 from the germline V gene are MNHNS and SASEGT.

The clonotype originates from a woman aged 60 to 75 with Graves' ophthalmopathy. This chain joins TRBV6-1 and TRBJ2-2; D perhaps matches TRBD1 (5 bases). Material: blood. The DNA for the CDR3 is TGTGCCAGCAGGGCTAGGGGCACCGGGGAGCTGTTTTTT. Translated: CASRARGTGELFF.